The present T cell receptor (beta chain) was sequenced within a study of cytomegalovirus exposure and HLA in healthy donors. This CDR3 has 14 residues. Germline CDR1 ENHRY, CDR2 SYGVKD. The V segment lost 6 bases and the J segment 3 bases; nucleotides outside the gene matches: 5. The PCR contained 60 Vbeta and 13 Jbeta primers. The assay was immunoSEQ multiplex PCR, and TCRdb's table has in-frame clones only and misses some. This table holds about 85,000 clones, roughly 73% found once. The sequence was obtained from a boy younger than 18 in good health and CMV-seronegative. Sequenced: PBMCs. This rearrangement joins TRBV10-3 to TRBJ1-2, with 9 bases fitting TRBD1. The CDR3: CAIRTGGRDYGYTF. The DNA of the CDR3 is TGTGCCATCAGAACAGGGGGCCGCGACTATGGCTACACCTTC.